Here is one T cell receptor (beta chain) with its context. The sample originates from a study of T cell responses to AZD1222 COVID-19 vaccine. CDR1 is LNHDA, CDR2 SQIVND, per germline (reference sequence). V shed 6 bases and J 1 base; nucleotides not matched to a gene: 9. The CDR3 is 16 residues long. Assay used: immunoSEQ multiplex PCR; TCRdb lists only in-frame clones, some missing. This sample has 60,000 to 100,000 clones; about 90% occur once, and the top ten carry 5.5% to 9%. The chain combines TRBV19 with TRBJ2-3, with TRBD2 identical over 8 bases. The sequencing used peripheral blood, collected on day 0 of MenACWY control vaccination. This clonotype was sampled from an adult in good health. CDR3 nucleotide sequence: TGTGCCAGTAGCCCCCGCCCGGGGGGGCGCACAGATACGCAGTATTTT. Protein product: CASSPRPGGRTDTQYF.